This TCR beta chain was recorded in a study of blood T cell repertoires in COVID-19. Assay used: immunoSEQ multiplex PCR; TCRdb lists only in-frame clones, some missing. Here the sample spans approximately 190,000 clones, about 88% being singletons. Germline lookup yields CDR1 SGHRS and CDR2 YFSETQ. This CDR3 has 15 residues. Germline trimming cut 0 bases from V and 6 bases from J; bases unmatched to any gene: 6. This clone was counted a single time. The chain is built from TRBV5-1 and TRBJ2-5; 9 positions match TRBD1. The sequenced sample consisted of peripheral blood. This clonotype originated in a woman between 35 and 50 years old who had recovered from COVID-19. In DNA, the CDR3 is TGCGCCAGCAGCTTGGACCCTGGACAGGGGCAGACCCAGTACTTC. This translates into CASSLDPGQGQTQYF. The entire variable domain, with the rest obtained from reference TRBV5-1 and TRBJ2-5, is as follows: KAGVTQTPRYLIKTRGQQVTLSCSPISGHRSVSWYQQTPGQGLQFLFEYFSETQRNKGNFPGRFSGRQFSNSRSEMNVSTLELGDSALYLCASSLDPGQGQTQYFGPGTRLLVL.